The 32 T cell receptor beta chains below come from one sample, sequenced in a study of cytomegalovirus exposure and HLA in healthy donors. PCR used 60 Vbeta primers and 13 Jbeta primers. TCRdb's table, derived via immunoSEQ multiplex PCR, lists solely in-frame clones and lacks some. There are 190,000 or so clones in the sample; around 83% occur only once, and more than 1.5% lies in the top ten. The material sequenced was PBMCs. These receptors originate from a man aged 45-65 years in good health and CMV-seronegative.

This clone occurred a few times. One end of the junction is discordant with germline, which a read error may explain. The chain joins TRBV7-7 to TRBJ2-7; TRBD1 agrees at 9 bases. The CDR3 loop spans 15 amino acids. From germline, CDR1 is SSHAT and CDR2 FNYEAQ (reference sequence). The DNA for the CDR3 is TGTGCTAGCAGCTCCGGGACAGGGTTTGGTTACGAGCAGTACTTC. Its protein is CASSSGTGFGYEQYF.

The gene calls are TRBV11-2 and TRBJ2-1, with D maybe TRBD1 (5 bases). Germline lookup yields CDR1 SGHAT and CDR2 FQNNGV. V gave up 2 bases and J gave up 5 bases, with 16 bases separating them. The length of the CDR3 is 16 residues. CDR3 sequence reads: CASSLNGQGRNNEQFF. The CDR3 DNA is TGTGCCAGCAGCTTAAACGGGCAGGGTCGGAACAATGAGCAGTTCTTC. The whole variable domain, filled in from reference TRBV11-2 and TRBJ2-1, reads EAGVAQSPRYKIIEKRQSVAFWCNPISGHATLYWYQQILGQGPKLLIQFQNNGVVDDSQLPKDRFSAERLKGVDSTLKIQPAKLEDSAVYLCASSLNGQGRNNEQFFGPGTRLTVL.

This chain connects TRBV30 to TRBJ1-5; maybe TRBD1 (5 bases). The V and J ends lost 4 bases and 7 bases respectively, with 17 bases between them. The CDR3 is 14 amino acids. From germline, CDR1 is GTSNPN and CDR2 SVGIG (reference sequence). This CDR3 is CAWTKPQGGQPQHF. The CDR3, as DNA: TGTGCCTGGACTAAACCCCAGGGTGGGCAGCCCCAGCATTTT.

The chain employs TRBV27 and TRBJ1-6; D is perhaps TRBD1 (5 bases). V lost 6 bases to trimming and J lost 10 bases, with 13 bases between them. The V gene's germline CDR1 is MNHEY and CDR2 SMNVEV (reference sequence). The CDR3 sequence is 13 residues long. In DNA, the CDR3 is TGTGCCAGCAGGTCAGGGTTAGGCTCACCCCTCCACTTT. It specifies CASRSGLGSPLHF.

Details on this clone: This sample includes further DNA sequences coding for the same CDR3. This chain joins TRBV6-1 and TRBJ1-2, with TRBD1 matching over 8 bases. Looked up from germline, CDR1 is MNHNS and CDR2 is SASEGT. The CDR3 has 14 amino acids. With V trimmed by 4 bases and J by 3 bases, 4 bases remained unmatched. The CDR3 bases are TGTGCCAGCAGTGGGACAGGGAGAGACTATGGCTACACCTTC. It yields the protein CASSGTGRDYGYTF.

This clone was found a few times. The rearrangement joins TRBV19 to TRBJ1-5, with D perhaps TRBD1 (5 bases). From germline, CDR1 is LNHDA and CDR2 SQIVND (reference sequence). Trimming left V 6 bases short and J 5 bases short, with 8 bases between. There are 12 residues in the CDR3. For the CDR3, the DNA is TGTGCCAGTAGGCAGGGCGATCAGCCCCAGCATTTT. It translates to CASRQGDQPQHF.

The table lists this clone with a count of one. J is TRBJ1-1 and V is TRBV7-9, with 7 bases that match TRBD1. This CDR3 is built from 14 residues. The junction had 3 bases not matched to a gene; V was cut back by 4 bases and J by 1 base. CDR1 is SEHNR, CDR2 FQNEAQ, per germline (reference sequence). Here the CDR3 DNA reads TGTGCCAGCAGCTGGCGACAGGGGAACACTGAAGCTTTCTTT. Translating it yields CASSWRQGNTEAFF.

The gene calls are TRBV28 and TRBJ2-7, with 9 bases aligning to TRBD1. There are 15 residues in the CDR3. V dropped 5 bases and J dropped 0; count of bases not matched to a gene: 5. Germline V gene lookup returns CDR1 MDHEN and CDR2 SYDVKM. CDR3 residues: CASSKGQGYSYEQYF. Written as DNA, the CDR3 is TGTGCCAGCAGTAAGGGACAGGGCTACTCCTACGAGCAGTACTTC.

This clone was found once. DNA of the CDR3: TGCGCCAGCAGGTCCGGGACTACCTCAACCGGGGAGCTGTTTTTT. Translating gives CASRSGTTSTGELFF. The chain links TRBV5-1 to TRBJ2-2; 7 bases match TRBD2. V dropped 5 bases and J dropped 5; count of bases not matched to a gene: 9. The CDR3 contains 15 residues. CDR1 and CDR2 (germline): SGHRS, YFSETQ.

The chain carries TRBV5-4 and TRBJ2-1; the D gene is possibly TRBD1 (5 bases). CDR3 length: 15 residues. Deletions cut 3 bases from V and 4 bases from J, with 14 bases between. Germline V gene data show CDR1 as SGHNT and CDR2 as YYREEE (reference sequence). The CDR3: CASSSVQGKYNEQFF. The CDR3 region has the DNA TGTGCCAGCAGCTCGGTCCAGGGCAAGTACAATGAGCAGTTCTTC.

The gene calls are TRBV7-2 and TRBJ1-1, with D possibly matching TRBD1 (6 bases). V was pared by 3 bases and J by 2 bases, with 10 bases between. Germline V gene data show CDR1 as SGHTA and CDR2 as FQGNSA. CDR3 length: 14 amino acids. CDR3 in DNA: TGTGCCAGCAGCTTTACAGGGCAAAACACTGAAGCTTTCTTT. The encoded protein is CASSFTGQNTEAFF.

Details on this clone: Germline is not matched at one junction end, which may reflect a read error. The chain has TRBV5-1 and TRBJ2-1, with D possibly matching TRBD1 (6 bases). Germline loops: CDR1 SGHRS, CDR2 YFSETQ. CDR3 length: 15 residues. The DNA for the CDR3 is TGCGCCAGCAGCCGGGCGGACAGATCCTACGATGAGCAGTTCTTC. It codes for CASSRADRSYDEQFF.

V usage is TRBV5-1 and J usage is TRBJ1-2; 8 positions agree with TRBD1. Germline-derived CDR1 and CDR2 are SGHRS and YFSETQ. This CDR3 is 15 amino acids long. The V segment lost 4 bases and the J segment 1 base; nucleotides outside the gene matches: 6. In DNA form, the CDR3 reads TGCGCCAGCAGCATCGGGACAGGTATTAACTATGGCTACACCTTC. Protein sequence: CASSIGTGINYGYTF.

There are a few counts of this clone. This chain connects TRBV14 to TRBJ1-1; D ambiguous. The CDR3 sequence is 13 residues long. CDR1 and CDR2 (germline): SGHDN, FVKESK. The V end was cut by 0 bases, the J end by 1 base, with 3 bases between. CDR3 loop: CASSQDRNTEAFF. The CDR3 DNA is TGTGCCAGCAGCCAAGATAGGAACACTGAAGCTTTCTTT. Using reference TRBV14 and TRBJ1-1 for the parts outside the CDR3, the full variable domain is EAGVTQFPSHSVIEKGQTVTLRCDPISGHDNLYWYRRVMGKEIKFLLHFVKESKQDESGMPNNRFLAERTGGTYSTLKVQPAELEDSGVYFCASSQDRNTEAFFGQGTRLTVV.

V and J are TRBV14 and TRBJ2-7; 10 positions match TRBD1. The J segment lost 7 bases and the V segment lost 3 bases, leaving 15 bases of the junction unmatched. Germline V gene lookup returns CDR1 SGHDN and CDR2 FVKESK. The CDR3 contains 17 residues. CDR3 coding DNA: TGTGCCAGCAGCCATTGGAGGACCAGACAGGGGGCCAGGGAGCAGTACTTC. Translating it yields CASSHWRTRQGAREQYF.

This chain links TRBV18 with TRBJ1-2, with a tentative D call TRBD1 (5 bases). The CDR3 spans 15 residues. V lost 3 bases and J lost 2, with 13 bases in between. Germline V gene data show CDR1 as KGHSH and CDR2 as LQKENI. As DNA, the CDR3 is TGTGCCAGCTCACCTCGGACTGGGGGGAACTATGGCTACACCTTC. Amino acids: CASSPRTGGNYGYTF.

The V call is TRBV28, the J call TRBJ1-1, with 7 bases that match TRBD1. V was clipped by 5 bases and J by 6 bases; unmatched bases: 3. The germline V gene has CDR1 MDHEN and CDR2 SYDVKM. This CDR3 has 12 residues. The CDR3 DNA follows: TGTGCCAGCAGTCCAGACAGGGCTGAAGCTTTCTTT. This translates into CASSPDRAEAFF.

The chain uses TRBV10-3 and TRBJ1-4; weak D call: TRBD1 (5 bases). This CDR3 has 15 amino acids. Trimming left V 3 bases short and J 0 bases short, with 8 bases between. The V gene's germline CDR1 is ENHRY and CDR2 SYGVKD. The CDR3 DNA reads TGTGCCATCAGTGACAGGGCCCCAACTAATGAAAAACTGTTTTTT. This gives the protein CAISDRAPTNEKLFF.

There are a few counts of this clone. The chain carries TRBV14 and TRBJ2-7; D uncertain. Germline V gives CDR1 SGHDN, CDR2 FVKESK. The CDR3 is 13 amino acids. V was clipped by 1 base and J by 6 bases, with 10 bases between them. The CDR3 spells CASSQVSPGEQYF. DNA of the CDR3: TGTGCCAGCAGCCAAGTCAGTCCGGGCGAGCAGTACTTC. Drawing the rest from reference TRBV14 and TRBJ2-7, the complete variable domain is EAGVTQFPSHSVIEKGQTVTLRCDPISGHDNLYWYRRVMGKEIKFLLHFVKESKQDESGMPNNRFLAERTGGTYSTLKVQPAELEDSGVYFCASSQVSPGEQYFGPGTRLTVT.

The chain has TRBV11-1 and TRBJ2-1; weak D call: TRBD1 (7 bases). Per the germline V gene, CDR1 is SGHAT and CDR2 is FQDESV (reference sequence). The V end was cut by 6 bases, the J end by 15 bases, with 24 bases between. This CDR3 is 14 amino acids long. CDR3 loop: CASSLVSQGGHPFF. The CDR3 nucleotides read TGTGCCAGCAGTCTAGTCAGTCAGGGGGGTCATCCGTTCTTC.

This rearrangement joins TRBV5-1 to TRBJ2-3; 14 positions match TRBD2. Looked up from germline, CDR1 is SGHRS and CDR2 is YFSETQ. Unmatched junction bases numbered 1, after V lost 0 bases and J lost 4 bases. The CDR3 sequence is 16 residues long. The CDR3: CASSLGGLAGADTQYF. DNA of the CDR3: TGCGCCAGCAGCTTGGGGGGACTAGCGGGAGCAGATACGCAGTATTTT.

Notes on this clone: Other DNA sequences in the sample encode the same CDR3. The chain is built from TRBV18 and TRBJ1-5; D is ambiguous. There are 13 residues in the CDR3. Germline CDR1 is KGHSH and CDR2 is LQKENI. V lost 6 bases and J 4 bases, leaving 10 bases between the germline ends. CDR3 sequence reads: CASSPGRNQPQHF. The DNA for the CDR3 is TGTGCCAGCTCCCCGGGAAGGAATCAGCCCCAGCATTTT.

The J gene is TRBJ2-7, the V gene TRBV5-6; 7 nucleotides agree with TRBD1. Germline CDR1 reads SGHDT; CDR2 reads YYEEEE. The junction had 20 bases not matched to a gene; V was cut back by 8 bases and J by 9 bases. The CDR3 runs to 15 residues. The CDR3: CASSSGQTIPTLQYF. The CDR3 DNA reads as TGTGCCAGTAGTTCGGGACAGACGATTCCTACGCTGCAGTACTTC.

The genes are TRBV14 and TRBJ1-2; D not resolved. V lost 4 bases, J lost 2 bases, and 11 bases lay in between. The length of the CDR3 is 14 residues. Germline V gene lookup returns CDR1 SGHDN and CDR2 FVKESK. The CDR3 sequence is CASSRREKNYGYTF. CDR3 bases: TGTGCCAGCAGCCGTCGGGAGAAGAACTATGGCTACACCTTC.

The V and J genes are TRBV11-2 and TRBJ1-2; tentative D call: TRBD1 (5 bases). The CDR3 has 15 amino acids. The germline V gene encodes CDR1 SGHAT and CDR2 FQNNGV. V was pared by 0 bases and J by 5 bases, with 13 bases between. The CDR3 loop is CASSLDRQGIYGYTF. The CDR3 nucleotides read TGTGCCAGCAGCTTAGATCGGCAGGGCATTTATGGCTACACCTTC.

On this clone: The junction and the germline gene differ at one end; a read error may be behind it. The chain has TRBV7-9 and TRBJ1-2; 7 positions agree with TRBD1. From germline, CDR1 is SEHNR and CDR2 FQNEAQ (reference sequence). There are 15 residues in the CDR3. The CDR3 DNA follows: TGTTCCAGCAGCCCTCACGACAGGGCGTTTTATGGCTACACCTTC. Its protein is CSSSPHDRAFYGYTF.

The chain employs TRBV5-6 and TRBJ2-1; 10 bases are shared with TRBD2. Germline assignment: CDR1 SGHDT and CDR2 YYEEEE. CDR3 size: 13 residues. J was trimmed by 9 bases and V by 3 bases; bases with no gene match: 3. CDR3 region: CASSSGLASEQFF. The CDR3 DNA reads as TGTGCCAGCAGCTCGGGACTAGCGAGTGAGCAGTTCTTC.

The chain recombines TRBV5-4 with TRBJ2-5; 12 bases agree with TRBD1. The DNA end favors TRBJ2-7, so the J call may be wrong. The CDR3 sequence is 17 residues long. The V gene's germline CDR1 is SGHNT and CDR2 YYREEE (reference sequence). CDR3 coding DNA: TGTGCCAGCAGCTTCCCTCCGGGACAGGGGGCTTTCTACGAGCAGTACTTC. This translates into CASSFPPGQGAFYEQYF.

To note about this clone: A read error may produce the germline difference seen at one junction end. The CDR3 sequence is CASSLLAVSQETQYF. In DNA, the CDR3 is TGTGCCAGCAGCTTATTAGCGGTCTCCCAAGAGACCCAGTACTTC. The rearrangement uses TRBV28 and TRBJ2-5; tentative D call: TRBD2 (6 bases). CDR3 length: 15 amino acids. Germline V gene lookup returns CDR1 MDHEN and CDR2 SYDVKM.

In DNA, the CDR3 is TGTGCCAGCCGGTGGGGGGTCATGAACACTGAAGCTTTCTTT. Amino acid sequence: CASRWGVMNTEAFF. The V and J genes are TRBV4-2 and TRBJ1-1; weak D call: TRBD1 (5 bases). The germline V and J ends were trimmed by 8 bases and 0 bases, with 13 bases remaining between them. The germline V gene encodes CDR1 LGHNA and CDR2 YNFKEQ. The CDR3 sequence is 14 residues long.

This rearrangement joins TRBV19 to TRBJ2-5, with TRBD1 matching 7 bases. CDR3 size: 14 residues. With V trimmed by 9 bases and J by 6 bases, 13 bases remained unmatched. Germline lookup yields CDR1 LNHDA and CDR2 SQIVND (reference sequence). CDR3 amino acids: CASRQGGVWQTQYF. The CDR3 coding sequence is TGTGCCAGCCGTCAAGGGGGCGTGTGGCAGACCCAGTACTTC.

The genes are TRBV10-3 and TRBJ2-7, with 8 bases lining up with TRBD1. This CDR3 has 15 residues. Germline V gene sequence: CDR1 ENHRY, CDR2 SYGVKD. The J segment lost 1 base and the V segment lost 5 bases, leaving 7 bases of the junction unmatched. CDR3 loop: CAISTSQGASYEQYF. CDR3 DNA sequence: TGTGCCATCAGTACCTCCCAGGGGGCTTCCTACGAGCAGTACTTC.